Listed below are T cell receptor beta chains from one sample, sequenced in a study of immune evolution from preneoplasia to lung adenocarcinoma. Sequencing used immunoSEQ multiplex PCR; TCRdb keeps in-frame clones, though not all of them. The data hold roughly 7,800 clones, with roughly 72% observed a single time. The sequencing input was FFPE lung adenocarcinoma in situ tissue. These receptors were taken from a donor at least 70 years old with lung adenocarcinoma. Some clones in this sample may be carry-over from other donors' samples. The CDR3 runs from the conserved cysteine through the conserved F or W. The order of the fields is J gene, V gene, clone size, D gene, CDR3 DNA, CDR3 protein. The D gene is left open where the match is weak. Size is omitted from some rows. Given values are once, few, many or a class for expanded clones.

j_gene: TRBJ1-3
v_gene: TRBV15
abundance: NA
d_gene: NA
CDR3nt: TGTGCCACCAGCAGAGATTATTCAGGGACAAACACCATATATTTT
CDR3aa: CATSRDYSGTNTIYF

j_gene: TRBJ2-2
v_gene: TRBV6-6
abundance: few
d_gene: NA
CDR3nt: TGTGCCAGCAGCCAAGGGACGCTTAACACCGGGGAGCTGTTTTTT
CDR3aa: CASSQGTLNTGELFF

j_gene: TRBJ1-2
v_gene: TRBV11-2
abundance: NA
d_gene: NA
CDR3nt: TGTGCCAGCAGCTTAGGGGGGGGCTACGGCTACACCTTC
CDR3aa: CASSLGGGYGYTF

j_gene: TRBJ2-7
v_gene: TRBV18
abundance: few
d_gene: NA
CDR3nt: TGTGCCAGCTCCTCCAGGCAGGGGTTGAGCTACGAGCAGTACTTC
CDR3aa: CASSSRQGLSYEQYF

j_gene: TRBJ2-2
v_gene: TRBV29-1
abundance: NA
d_gene: TRBD2
CDR3nt: TGCAGCGTCCCCGTCAGCGGGGCGACCGGGGAGCTGTTTTTT
CDR3aa: CSVPVSGATGELFF

j_gene: TRBJ2-7
v_gene: TRBV18
abundance: NA
d_gene: TRBD1
CDR3nt: TGTGCCAGCTCACCACCGCGTGGGACAGGGTCCACCTACGAGCAGTACTTC
CDR3aa: CASSPPRGTGSTYEQYF

j_gene: TRBJ1-1
v_gene: TRBV6-6
abundance: NA
d_gene: NA
CDR3nt: TGTGCCAGCAGTTATACGACAGGTGAAGCTTTCTTT
CDR3aa: CASSYTTGEAFF

j_gene: TRBJ1-2
v_gene: TRBV5-1
abundance: once
d_gene: TRBD1
CDR3nt: TGCGCCAGCAGCGGGTTACCGGACAGGGTGGACGGCTACACCTTC
CDR3aa: CASSGLPDRVDGYTF

j_gene: TRBJ1-5
v_gene: TRBV6-5
abundance: few
d_gene: NA
CDR3nt: TGTGCCAGCAGTTGGGACCGCGATCAGCCCCAGCATTTT
CDR3aa: CASSWDRDQPQHF

j_gene: TRBJ2-7
v_gene: TRBV5-1
abundance: NA
d_gene: NA
CDR3nt: TGCGCCAGCAGCTTGTCAGCCGCCAGCTACGAGCAGTACTTC
CDR3aa: CASSLSAASYEQYF

j_gene: TRBJ2-5
v_gene: TRBV21-1
abundance: once
d_gene: NA
CDR3nt: TGTGCCAGCAGCAAAGGACTTAGAAAGGAGACCCAGTACTTC
CDR3aa: CASSKGLRKETQYF

j_gene: TRBJ2-5
v_gene: TRBV28
abundance: NA
d_gene: NA
CDR3nt: TGTGCCAGCAGTTTATCAGGGGGCGGGGGGGAGACCCAGTACTTC
CDR3aa: CASSLSGGGGETQYF

j_gene: TRBJ1-5
v_gene: TRBV28
abundance: NA
d_gene: NA
CDR3nt: TGTGCCAGCAGTCCTCAGGGTCAGCCCCAGCATTTT
CDR3aa: CASSPQGQPQHF

j_gene: TRBJ2-5
v_gene: TRBV15
abundance: NA
d_gene: NA
CDR3nt: TGTGCCACCACCCCCCCCGGGAGCGAGACCCAGTACTTC
CDR3aa: CATTPPGSETQYF

j_gene: TRBJ1-1
v_gene: TRBV19
abundance: once
d_gene: NA
CDR3nt: TGTGCCAGTAGTATGACGGCGGGCCCTGAAGCTTTCTTT
CDR3aa: CASSMTAGPEAFF

j_gene: TRBJ2-1
v_gene: TRBV2
abundance: NA
d_gene: NA
CDR3nt: TGTGCCAGCAGTGGACAGGTTGGGGATGAGCAGTTCTTC
CDR3aa: CASSGQVGDEQFF

j_gene: TRBJ1-5
v_gene: TRBV5-6
abundance: NA
d_gene: TRBD1
CDR3nt: TGTGCCAGCAGAACTGACAGGGCCATCAATCAGCCCCAGCATTTT
CDR3aa: CASRTDRAINQPQHF